Following are 30 T cell receptor beta chains from one sample sequenced in a study of blood T cell repertoires in COVID-19 (dated by TCRdb to 2020 to 2021). Library preparation used the immunoSEQ multiplex PCR assay. Drawn from immuneACCESS, this table holds only the in-frame rearrangements with V and J called that TCRdb kept. Clones are partly lost; checked studies trace under half to an unresolved V gene and leave the rest unexplained. Across this sample there are about 140,000 clones, with approximately 84% seen only once. The ten most abundant clones make up less than 9.5% of the sample. The sequencing input was peripheral blood. Receptors originate from a human donor in a cohort sampled during active COVID-19.

This chain uses TRBV10-2 with TRBJ2-5, with TRBD2 matching 9 bases. J lost 8 bases, V lost 2 bases, and 9 bases had no gene match. Germline V CDR1 and CDR2: WSHSY, SAAADI. The CDR3 is made up of 15 amino acids. The CDR3, as DNA: TGCGCCAGCAGTGAGGCGGGGGGGAAGAGAGTCACCCAGTACTTC. Its protein product is CASSEAGGKRVTQYF.

This chain uses TRBV7-8 with TRBJ1-6; D call uncertain. V was cut by 4 bases and J by 0 bases, with 13 bases left in between. Germline CDR1 is SGHVS and CDR2 is FQNEAQ. The CDR3 has 17 residues. CDR3 sequence: CASSSVQVSSYNSPLHF. As DNA, the CDR3 is TGTGCCAGCAGCTCCGTTCAAGTGAGCTCCTATAATTCACCCCTCCACTTT.

The J gene is TRBJ1-2, the V gene TRBV6-2 or TRBV6-3, with a possible D match to TRBD1 (6 bases). The CDR3 contains 12 residues. In germline, CDR1 is MNHEY, CDR2 SVGEGT. V was pared by 6 bases and J by 4 bases, with 9 bases between. As DNA, the CDR3 is TGTGCCAGCAGCCCAGGGGCCTATGGCTACACCTTC. This encodes CASSPGAYGYTF.

The rearrangement joins TRBV18 to TRBJ2-7; TRBD1 matches at 8 bases. The germline V gene has CDR1 KGHSH and CDR2 LQKENI. The CDR3 consists of 13 residues. With 6 bases clipped from V and 6 bases from J, the junction kept 7 bases outside the gene matches. Here the CDR3 DNA reads TGTGCCAGCTCCAATCAGGGGGCTGGCGAGCAGTACTTC. Amino acids: CASSNQGAGEQYF.

V gene TRBV12-3 or TRBV12-4 combines with J gene TRBJ2-7, with D possibly TRBD1 on 6 matching bases. Trimming removed 7 bases from V and 2 bases from J, with 12 bases in between. The CDR3 covers 13 residues. The CDR3 reads CASTTTGTYEQYF. The CDR3, as DNA: TGTGCCAGCACTACGACAGGAACCTACGAGCAGTACTTC.

This clone was detected a few times. The gene calls are TRBV18 and TRBJ2-7, with 7 positions matching TRBD1. With 2 bases clipped from V and 6 bases from J, the junction kept 10 bases outside the gene matches. The CDR3 spans 15 residues. CDR1 and CDR2 from the germline V gene are KGHSH and LQKENI. The DNA of the CDR3 is TGTGCCAGCTCACCAGCCGGGACAGTTGCCCGCGAGCAGTACTTC. As protein: CASSPAGTVAREQYF.

The chain joins TRBV6-6 to TRBJ1-1; weak D call: TRBD1 (5 bases). The CDR3 is 12 residues long. The V end was cut by 0 bases, the J end by 6 bases, with 5 bases between. Germline CDR1 MNHNY, CDR2 SVGAGI (reference sequence). The CDR3 spells CASSYSTAEAFF. The CDR3 DNA is TGTGCCAGCAGTTACTCGACAGCTGAAGCTTTCTTT.

The genes are TRBV5-6 and TRBJ1-1; a possible D gene is TRBD1 (5 bases). Germline V gene lookup returns CDR1 SGHDT and CDR2 YYEEEE. Trimming shortened V by 4 bases and J by 7 bases, and 17 bases separated the two germline ends. The CDR3 is 14 amino acids. The CDR3 bases are TGTGCCAGCAGCCTGGAGCAGGGAATTGGTGAAGCTTTCTTT. Protein: CASSLEQGIGEAFF.

The rearrangement uses TRBV10-3 and TRBJ2-5, with TRBD1 as a possible D gene (6 bases). Germline CDR1 is ENHRY and CDR2 is SYGVKD. Trimming left V 4 bases short and J 3 bases short, with 12 bases between. The CDR3 sequence is 14 residues long. The CDR3 DNA reads as TGTGCCATCAGTGCCTTACAGGGAGAAGAGACCCAGTACTTC. Its protein product is CAISALQGEETQYF.

The rearrangement joins TRBV7-2 to TRBJ2-1, with D unresolved. Deletions cut 1 base from V and 3 bases from J, with 10 bases between. In germline, CDR1 is SGHTA, CDR2 FQGNSA. The CDR3 loop spans 15 amino acids. CDR3 DNA: TGTGCCAGCAGCTTAGGGAACAGCTTCTACAATGAGCAGTTCTTC. This encodes CASSLGNSFYNEQFF. Supplemented by reference TRBV7-2 and TRBJ2-1, the full variable domain reads GAGVSQSPSNKVTEKGKDVELRCDPISGHTALYWYRQSLGQGLEFLIYFQGNSAPDKSGLPSDRFSAERTGGSVSTLTIQRTQQEDSAVYLCASSLGNSFYNEQFFGPGTRLTVL.

V is TRBV5-1 and J is TRBJ2-5; D is possibly TRBD2 (5 bases). The CDR3 contains 14 residues. The ends were cut back, 4 bases at V and 2 bases at J, with 12 bases in the middle. The germline V gene encodes CDR1 SGHRS and CDR2 YFSETQ. The CDR3 loop is CASSTGGSQETQYF. The DNA for the CDR3 is TGCGCCAGCAGCACCGGAGGCAGTCAAGAGACCCAGTACTTC.

V gene TRBV5-6 combines with J gene TRBJ2-1, with TRBD1 identical over 8 bases. Germline CDR1 and CDR2: SGHDT and YYEEEE. This CDR3 region has 15 residues. V gave up 4 bases and J gave up 4 bases; unmatched junction bases: 7. DNA of the CDR3: TGTGCCAGCAGCGACCCCGGGACAGGTTACAATGAGCAGTTCTTC. Its protein product is CASSDPGTGYNEQFF.

This clone has just one count. The J gene is TRBJ1-6, the V gene TRBV7-9; 7 bases map to TRBD1. There are 14 residues in the CDR3. CDR1 is SEHNR and CDR2 is FQNEAQ in the germline V gene (reference sequence). J was trimmed by 6 bases and V by 8 bases; bases with no gene match: 7. CDR3 amino acids: CASDRDSSNSPLHF. CDR3 in DNA: TGTGCCAGCGACCGGGACAGCTCTAATTCACCCCTCCACTTT.

The genes are TRBV27 and TRBJ1-1; D not resolved. Trimming shortened V by 3 bases and J by 2 bases, and 7 bases separated the two germline ends. CDR3 size: 13 residues. Germline loops: CDR1 MNHEY, CDR2 SMNVEV (reference sequence). The CDR3 loop is CASSFSTNTEAFF. The CDR3 DNA reads as TGTGCCAGCAGTTTCTCGACAAACACTGAAGCTTTCTTT.

This clone appeared once. V and J are TRBV5-1 and TRBJ1-3; 8 nucleotides agree with TRBD1. The CDR3 is 14 amino acids. The V gene end was trimmed by 4 bases and the J gene end by 6 bases; junction bases not matched to a gene: 6. CDR1 and CDR2 (germline): SGHRS, YFSETQ. CDR3 in DNA: TGCGCCAGCAGCCACAGGGGGGTTGAAAACACCATATATTTT. The encoded protein is CASSHRGVENTIYF.

This sequence joins TRBV4-2 and TRBJ2-3; TRBD1 matches 11 bases. Per germline, CDR1 LGHNA and CDR2 YNFKEQ. The ends lost 5 bases at V and 5 bases at J; junction bases unmatched: 9. This CDR3 contains 16 residues. The CDR3 bases are TGTGCCAGCAGCACTCCGGACAGGGGGCAAGGAGATACGCAGTATTTT. This translates into CASSTPDRGQGDTQYF.

In this sample, this clone turned up once. The sample holds other DNA sequences that translate to the same CDR3. This chain links TRBV28 with TRBJ1-1, with TRBD1 matching over 8 bases. Germline CDR1 is MDHEN and CDR2 is SYDVKM. There are 13 residues in the CDR3. V shed 8 bases and J 1 base; nucleotides not matched to a gene: 3. This chain's CDR3 is CASLGQGNTEAFF. The DNA for the CDR3 is TGTGCCAGCCTCGGACAGGGGAACACTGAAGCTTTCTTT.

The chain couples TRBV5-1 to TRBJ2-5; a weak D match, TRBD2 (5 bases). This CDR3 contains 14 residues. Germline V lookup: CDR1 SGHRS, CDR2 YFSETQ. The V end was cut by 4 bases, the J end by 6 bases, with 16 bases between. This chain's CDR3 is CASSTSNGIKTQYF. In DNA, the CDR3 is TGCGCCAGCAGCACCTCCAACGGGATAAAGACCCAGTACTTC. The full variable domain, in which reference TRBV5-1 and TRBJ2-5 provide the parts outside the CDR3, is KAGVTQTPRYLIKTRGQQVTLSCSPISGHRSVSWYQQTPGQGLQFLFEYFSETQRNKGNFPGRFSGRQFSNSRSEMNVSTLELGDSALYLCASSTSNGIKTQYFGPGTRLLVL.

The J gene is TRBJ1-2, the V gene TRBV6-1; D is undetermined. This CDR3 contains 13 residues. V gave up 2 bases and J gave up 4 bases, with 8 bases separating them. CDR1 is MNHNS, CDR2 SASEGT, per germline. The CDR3: CASSESTGYGYTF. CDR3 in DNA: TGTGCCAGCAGTGAAAGTACCGGCTATGGCTACACCTTC.

V and J are TRBV7-9 and TRBJ2-3; 9 nucleotides align to TRBD2. Trimming cost V 5 bases and J 3 bases; bases outside gene matches: 3. The CDR3 sequence is 14 residues long. CDR1 SEHNR and CDR2 FQNEAQ come from the germline V gene (reference sequence). The CDR3: CASSRAGGTDTQYF. For the CDR3, the DNA is TGTGCCAGCAGCCGGGCGGGGGGGACAGATACGCAGTATTTT.

The rearrangement uses TRBV10-3 and TRBJ1-5, with D maybe TRBD1 (5 bases). The CDR3 consists of 13 residues. V shed 10 bases and J shed 2 bases, with 12 bases lying between them. Germline V gene data show CDR1 as ENHRY and CDR2 as SYGVKD. Here the CDR3 reads CASGGGGNQPQHF. For the CDR3, the DNA is TGTGCCAGCGGGGGGGGTGGCAATCAGCCCCAGCATTTT.

This rearrangement joins TRBV7-9 to TRBJ1-2; 7 positions match TRBD1. CDR1 and CDR2 from the germline V gene are SEHNR and FQNEAQ (reference sequence). The CDR3 is 14 amino acids. V was pared by 3 bases and J by 3 bases, with 4 bases of the junction left unmatched. The CDR3 coding sequence is TGTGCCAGCAGCTTGGGGACAGATGACTATGGCTACACCTTC. Protein: CASSLGTDDYGYTF.

V gene TRBV29-1 combines with J gene TRBJ1-3; a weak D match, TRBD1 (5 bases). The CDR3 length is 14 residues. V was trimmed by 0 bases and J by 2 bases, leaving 8 bases between them. Germline V CDR1 and CDR2: SQVTM, ANQGSEA. This chain's CDR3 is CSVEEGGTGNTIYF. CDR3 in DNA: TGCAGCGTTGAAGAGGGGGGAACTGGAAACACCATATATTTT.

On this clone itself: Distinct nucleotide sequences in the sample also encode this CDR3. The DNA for the CDR3 is TGCGCCAGCAGCCCTGAACGGGCCGGGGAGCTGTTTTTT. It is translated as CASSPERAGELFF. The chain links TRBV5-1 to TRBJ2-2; D remains unclear. With 4 bases removed from V and 6 bases from J, the gap between germline ends came to 10 bases. CDR1 SGHRS and CDR2 YFSETQ come from the germline V gene. The CDR3 loop spans 13 amino acids.

V is TRBV10-3 and J is TRBJ1-1; weak D call: TRBD1 (6 bases). CDR1 ENHRY and CDR2 SYGVKD come from the germline V gene. The CDR3 is made up of 13 amino acids. Trimming removed 2 bases from V and 6 bases from J, with 10 bases in between. CDR3 sequence: CAISEVRGAEAFF. The CDR3 DNA reads as TGTGCCATCAGTGAGGTCAGGGGCGCTGAAGCTTTCTTT.

The CDR3: CASSLEQKYNEQFF. The CDR3 DNA sequence: TGTGCCAGCAGCTTGGAACAAAAATACAATGAGCAGTTCTTC. The chain carries TRBV5-8 and TRBJ2-1, with D unresolved. Trimming stripped 0 bases from V and 4 bases from J, with 8 bases between. The CDR3 is made up of 14 amino acids. CDR1 is SGHTS and CDR2 is YDEGEE in the germline V gene.

The chain joins TRBV27 to TRBJ2-3; 7 bases align to TRBD1. The ends lost 6 bases at V and 2 bases at J; junction bases unmatched: 5. Germline V lookup: CDR1 MNHEY, CDR2 SMNVEV (reference sequence). The CDR3 is 14 amino acids. Written as DNA, the CDR3 is TGTGCCAGCAGACGAGGGACAGACACAGATACGCAGTATTTT. It yields the protein CASRRGTDTDTQYF.

For this clone: This sample includes further DNA sequences coding for the same CDR3. The J gene is TRBJ2-7, the V gene TRBV18; 7 bases fit TRBD1. The J segment lost 0 bases and the V segment lost 3 bases, leaving 2 bases of the junction unmatched. The germline CDR1 and CDR2 sequences are KGHSH and LQKENI. The CDR3 is 14 amino acids. The CDR3, as DNA: TGTGCCAGCTCACCGGGACAGAGCTCCTACGAGCAGTACTTC. Translation: CASSPGQSSYEQYF.

V gene TRBV27 combines with J gene TRBJ1-1, with D tentatively TRBD1 (5 bases). The CDR3 is 14 residues long. The germline V gene has CDR1 MNHEY and CDR2 SMNVEV (reference sequence). Trimming removed 6 bases from V and 13 bases from J, with 24 bases in between. CDR3 nucleotide sequence: TGTGCCAGCAGACCGGGGGGAACCAGGGTCTGGGGTTTCTTT. Its translation is CASRPGGTRVWGFF.

The CDR3, as DNA: TGCGCCAGCAGCTTGGATTCTCAAGAGACCCAGTACTTC. It codes for CASSLDSQETQYF. The gene calls are TRBV5-1 and TRBJ2-5; D gene unclear. V lost 0 bases and J 2 bases, leaving 5 bases between the germline ends. Germline CDR1 SGHRS, CDR2 YFSETQ. The CDR3 sequence is 13 residues long.